The T cell receptor beta chain described here comes from a study of T cells in Graves' hyperthyroidism and ophthalmopathy. Study in general: Pretreatment peripheral blood was obtained at initial diagnosis.

Only a few counts were recorded for this clonotype. Antigen specificity is unknown. Fresh peripheral blood, 7.5 to 10 ml of it, supplied the PBMCs. Findings and caveats of the study: Most expanded thyroid clonotypes above 0.001 also appeared in blood.

Between the trimmed V and J ends, which lost 5 bases and 7 bases, there was a span of 16 bases. The CDR3 length is 13 residues. In germline, CDR1 is SGHRS, CDR2 YFSETQ. RNA transcripts gave rise to amplified TCR beta CDR3 regions. A first-round RT-PCR of the TCR CDR3 used the HTBI primer set. Using its own MiXCR run on the multiplex PCR reads, TCRdb lists one record per CDR3 protein. Of approximately 630,000 distinct CDR3 sequences listed, 15% to 20% are singletons. The TCR comes from a woman aged 25 to 39 with Graves' hyperthyroidism. The rearrangement links TRBV5-1 to TRBJ2-7; D not resolved. The sample consisted of blood. CDR3 protein: CASRELERSEQYF. The CDR3 nucleotides are TGCGCCAGCAGGGAACTCGAGCGTAGTGAGCAGTACTTC. Looking up the rest from reference TRBV5-1 and TRBJ2-7 gives the full variable domain: KAGVTQTPRYLIKTRGQQVTLSCSPISGHRSVSWYQQTPGQGLQFLFEYFSETQRNKGNFPGRFSGRQFSNSRSEMNVSTLELGDSALYLCASRELERSEQYFGPGTRLTVT.